This entry lists 5 T cell receptor beta chains sequenced from one sample in a study of blood T cell repertoires in COVID-19. Only in-frame clones appear in the TCRdb table, and some are missing; sequencing was by immunoSEQ multiplex PCR. The data contain around 50,000 clones, 82% of them seen just once; the ten biggest clones take up 7.3%. Sequencing was done on a sample of peripheral blood. The source is a man in his forties with acute or convalescent COVID-19.

The rearrangement links TRBV7-9 to TRBJ2-2; possible D gene TRBD1, 5 bases. V was cut by 9 bases and J by 1 base, with 9 bases left in between. CDR1 and CDR2 (germline): SEHNR, FQNEAQ (reference sequence). The CDR3 runs 13 residues. In DNA form, the CDR3 reads TGTGCCAGTTTCGGACAGAACACCGGGGAGCTGTTTTTT. Translation: CASFGQNTGELFF.

The chain recombines TRBV5-4 with TRBJ2-4, with D possibly being TRBD1 (6 bases). Germline lookup yields CDR1 SGHNT and CDR2 YYREEE (reference sequence). V gave up 4 bases and J gave up 7 bases, with 18 bases separating them. The CDR3 has 15 residues. Here the CDR3 DNA reads TGTGCCAGCAGCCAGAAGACAGGCGATGGGAACATTCAGTACTTC. Translating it yields CASSQKTGDGNIQYF.

The rearrangement joins TRBV7-9 to TRBJ1-6; weak D call: TRBD1 (6 bases). Germline V gene data show CDR1 as SEHNR and CDR2 as FQNEAQ (reference sequence). Trimming left V 5 bases short and J 5 bases short, with 10 bases between. The CDR3 has 14 residues. The CDR3 bases are TGTGCCAGCAGCGACCAGGGGAATAATTCACCCCTCCACTTT. Translating gives CASSDQGNNSPLHF.

The chain carries TRBV5-8 and TRBJ2-7; TRBD2 matches 7 bases. Germline V gene data show CDR1 as SGHTS and CDR2 as YDEGEE. Trimming took 2 bases from V and 0 from J; bases not matched to a gene: 2. The CDR3 runs 14 residues. Written as DNA, the CDR3 is TGTGCCAGCAGCTTAGCGGGACTCTCCTACGAGCAGTACTTC. It specifies CASSLAGLSYEQYF.

This clone was detected only once. The CDR3, as DNA: TGTGCCAGCAGCACTGTTTACAGGAGATCCCAAGAGACCCAGTACTTC. As protein: CASSTVYRRSQETQYF. This rearrangement joins TRBV7-8 to TRBJ2-5; weak D call: TRBD1 (5 bases). Germline V gene data show CDR1 as SGHVS and CDR2 as FQNEAQ. The CDR3 spans 16 residues. V was clipped by 5 bases and J by 1 base, with 17 bases between them.